The 28 T cell receptor beta chains presented below share a single source sample, sequenced in a study of CD8 T cells in ankylosing spondylitis. Study conclusions and caveats: Blood of patients with ankylosing spondylitis appeared to be characterized by a TCR beta motif of eight highly homologous variants.

Their antigens are not known. One entry per CDR3 protein results from TCRdb running MiXCR on the 5' RACE reads. The sample shows around 480,000 distinct CDR3 sequences, under 20% of them seen only once. Sequenced: blood, either unsorted or a sorted T cell fraction (not recorded which). Receptors were obtained from a male donor with ankylosing spondylitis.

The J gene is TRBJ2-7, the V gene TRBV20-1; 8 bases are shared with TRBD1. V lost 0 bases, J lost 2 bases, and 6 bases stayed unmatched. This CDR3 comprises 15 residues. Germline V gives CDR1 DFQATT, CDR2 SNEGSKA (reference sequence). The CDR3 protein is CSARDLTGVAYEQYF. In nucleotides, the CDR3 is TGCAGTGCTAGAGATTTGACAGGGGTCGCCTACGAGCAGTACTTC.

The chain has TRBV2 and TRBJ1-2; D remains ambiguous. This CDR3 comprises 15 residues. CDR1 is SNHLY and CDR2 is FYNNEI in the germline V gene. Trimming pared 3 bases from V and 2 bases from J, leaving 13 bases between. Written as DNA, the CDR3 is TGTGCCAGCAGTGAGGTTCGGGGATTGAACTATGGCTACACCTTC. Protein product: CASSEVRGLNYGYTF. Full variable domain (rest looked up from reference TRBV2 and TRBJ1-2): EPEVTQTPSHQVTQMGQEVILRCVPISNHLYFYWYRQILGQKVEFLVSFYNNEISEKSEIFDDQFSVERPDGSNFTLKIRSTKLEDSAMYFCASSEVRGLNYGYTFGSGTRLTVV.

This clonotype was recorded once. The gene calls are TRBV11-2 and TRBJ2-3; unclear D gene. The V gene's germline CDR1 is SGHAT and CDR2 FQNNGV. With 3 bases removed from V and 2 bases from J, the gap between germline ends came to 9 bases. This CDR3 region has 14 residues. This CDR3 reads CASSFSPVTDTQYF. The DNA of the CDR3 is TGTGCCAGCAGCTTTAGTCCAGTCACAGATACGCAGTATTTT.

In its sample, this clonotype was seen a few times. The rearrangement joins TRBV5-1 to TRBJ2-7; tentative D call: TRBD1 (6 bases). CDR3 length equals 14 residues. Trimming left V 3 bases short and J 2 bases short, with 12 bases between. The germline V gene has CDR1 SGHRS and CDR2 YFSETQ. The CDR3 reads CASSSSGEPYEQYF. The DNA for the CDR3 is TGCGCCAGCAGCTCCTCAGGGGAACCCTACGAGCAGTACTTC.

The chain is built from TRBV2 and TRBJ2-1; TRBD2 matches at 7 bases. The J segment lost 2 bases and the V segment lost 3 bases, leaving 7 bases of the junction unmatched. The V gene's germline CDR1 is SNHLY and CDR2 FYNNEI. This CDR3 has 16 residues. This chain's CDR3 is CASSDVLAATYNEQFF. The CDR3, as DNA: TGTGCCAGCAGTGATGTCCTAGCGGCTACCTACAATGAGCAGTTCTTC.

This clonotype has a handful of counts. The gene calls are TRBV27 and TRBJ2-1, with 8 bases lining up with TRBD2. Germline values: CDR1 MNHEY, CDR2 SMNVEV (reference sequence). Trimming took 5 bases from V and 11 from J; bases not matched to a gene: 8. This CDR3 has 13 amino acids. CDR3 region: CASSPAGLVKQFF. In nucleotides, the CDR3 is TGTGCCAGCAGTCCGGCGGGACTAGTTAAGCAGTTCTTC.

The chain couples TRBV12-5 to TRBJ2-7, with D hard to call. V dropped 0 bases and J dropped 4 bases, with 16 bases sitting between them. The CDR3 has 16 residues. Germline assignment: CDR1 LGHNT and CDR2 FRNRAP. DNA of the CDR3: TGTGCTAGTGGTTTGGTACAGACATGGGCTGTGTACGAGCAGTACTTC. Protein: CASGLVQTWAVYEQYF.

In its sample, this clonotype was seen a few times. In nucleotides, the CDR3 is TGTGCCAGCAGCCCCCCTTTTGCGACAGGGCCTGGCTACACCTTC. It is translated as CASSPPFATGPGYTF. This chain uses TRBV5-6 with TRBJ1-2, with 7 bases fitting TRBD1. CDR1 and CDR2 from the germline V gene are SGHDT and YYEEEE. Trimming at V came to 4 bases and at J to 7 bases, leaving 13 bases not matched to a gene. CDR3 length equals 15 residues. Filled out from reference TRBV5-6 and TRBJ1-2, the complete variable domain reads DAGVTQSPTHLIKTRGQQVTLRCSPKSGHDTVSWYQQALGQGPQFIFQYYEEEERQRGNFPDRFSGHQFPNYSSELNVNALLLGDSALYLCASSPPFATGPGYTFGSGTRLTVV.

This clonotype appeared a few times. Written as DNA, the CDR3 is TGTGCCAGCAGTCAGGGGCTTGGAAACACCATATATTTT. Protein sequence: CASSQGLGNTIYF. The J gene is TRBJ1-3, the V gene TRBV11-2, with a tentative D call TRBD1 (6 bases). CDR3 size: 13 residues. Germline-derived CDR1 and CDR2 are SGHAT and FQNNGV. Trimming shortened V by 6 bases and J by 3 bases, and 9 bases separated the two germline ends. The whole variable domain, filled in from reference TRBV11-2 and TRBJ1-3, reads EAGVAQSPRYKIIEKRQSVAFWCNPISGHATLYWYQQILGQGPKLLIQFQNNGVVDDSQLPKDRFSAERLKGVDSTLKIQPAKLEDSAVYLCASSQGLGNTIYFGEGSWLTVV.

The V call is TRBV7-8, the J call TRBJ2-1; 8 nucleotides line up with TRBD2. The J segment lost 4 bases and the V segment lost 5 bases, leaving 7 bases of the junction unmatched. This CDR3 contains 15 residues. CDR1 is SGHVS, CDR2 FQNEAQ, per germline. For the CDR3, the DNA is TGTGCCAGCAGCCGCGGGAGGCGGGGATACAATGAGCAGTTCTTC. As protein: CASSRGRRGYNEQFF.

The sample holds one count of this clonotype. The gene calls are TRBV28 and TRBJ2-1; 7 positions match TRBD2. The J segment lost 2 bases and the V segment lost 7 bases, leaving 5 bases of the junction unmatched. In germline, CDR1 is MDHEN, CDR2 SYDVKM. The CDR3 loop spans 14 amino acids. CDR3 in amino acids: CASIQRGTYNEQFF. CDR3 sequence (DNA): TGTGCCAGCATCCAGCGGGGCACCTACAATGAGCAGTTCTTC.

This sequence joins TRBV6-1 and TRBJ2-2, with D possibly being TRBD1 (7 bases). The germline V and J ends were trimmed by 4 bases and 2 bases, with 11 bases remaining between them. The CDR3 has 15 residues. Germline V CDR1 and CDR2: MNHNS, SASEGT. The CDR3 sequence: CASSVQGGNTGELFF. In nucleotides, the CDR3 is TGTGCCAGCAGTGTTCAGGGGGGCAACACCGGGGAGCTGTTTTTT.

J is TRBJ2-7 and V is TRBV20-1; no definite D call. The germline gives CDR1 DFQATT, CDR2 SNEGSKA (reference sequence). This CDR3 comprises 14 residues. Trimming took off 8 bases at V and 1 base at J, with 18 bases between the two ends. The CDR3 loop is CSPNPRTESYEQYF. DNA for the CDR3: TGCAGTCCAAACCCCCGCACGGAGTCCTACGAGCAGTACTTC.

This sequence joins TRBV6-1 and TRBJ2-1; 8 bases map to TRBD2. Trimming removed 6 bases from V and 5 bases from J; junction bases left unmatched: 9. This CDR3 is built from 15 residues. Germline V lookup: CDR1 MNHNS, CDR2 SASEGT. The CDR3 sequence: CASRTGGAGDNEQFF. The CDR3, as DNA: TGTGCCAGCAGAACCGGGGGGGCCGGCGACAATGAGCAGTTCTTC.

V usage is TRBV6-1 and J usage is TRBJ2-7, with D hard to call. The CDR3 is made up of 14 amino acids. V dropped 10 bases and J dropped 5 bases, with 21 bases sitting between them. The germline V gene has CDR1 MNHNS and CDR2 SASEGT. The CDR3 DNA reads as TGTGCCACAAGACCCACGGTCCCTCTGGACGAGCAGTACTTC. Translation: CATRPTVPLDEQYF.

This clonotype was seen more than once but under ten times. The rearrangement uses TRBV5-1 and TRBJ1-1, with 7 nucleotides matching TRBD1. The CDR3 is 14 residues long. Looked up from germline, CDR1 is SGHRS and CDR2 is YFSETQ. Trimming at V came to 8 bases and at J to 4 bases, leaving 11 bases not matched to a gene. The CDR3 DNA reads as TGCGCCAGTTCCGAGGGGGCGGGGAGCACTGAAGCTTTCTTT. Encoded protein: CASSEGAGSTEAFF.

The J gene is TRBJ2-3, the V gene TRBV3-1; D call uncertain. The CDR3 consists of 14 residues. Germline V CDR1 and CDR2: LGHDT, YNNKEL (reference sequence). Deletions cut 0 bases from V and 1 base from J, with 5 bases between. The CDR3 region is CASSQDGGTDTQYF. The CDR3 bases are TGTGCCAGCAGCCAAGATGGAGGCACAGATACGCAGTATTTT.

This clonotype showed up many times. This chain uses TRBV12-3 or TRBV12-4 with TRBJ1-2; 9 nucleotides align to TRBD1. This CDR3 has 14 residues. Trimming cost V 5 bases and J 7 bases; bases outside gene matches: 8. CDR3 DNA: TGTGCCAGCAGTACCCCGGGACAGGGCATTGGCTACACCTTC. Encoded protein: CASSTPGQGIGYTF.

This clonotype appeared many times. This chain uses TRBV12-3 or TRBV12-4 with TRBJ2-5, with TRBD2 as a possible D gene (6 bases). The V and J ends lost 1 base and 2 bases respectively, with 8 bases between them. The CDR3 covers 14 residues. This chain's CDR3 is CASSLDGTQETQYF. The CDR3 DNA follows: TGTGCCAGCAGTTTAGACGGGACTCAAGAGACCCAGTACTTC.

The gene calls are TRBV20-1 and TRBJ2-1; D possibly corresponds to TRBD2 (6 bases). The length of the CDR3 is 12 residues. Germline V CDR1 and CDR2: DFQATT, SNEGSKA (reference sequence). The germline V and J ends were trimmed by 4 bases and 5 bases, with 9 bases remaining between them. The CDR3 DNA sequence: TGCAGTGCTAACGGGGGTCACAATGAGCAGTTCTTC. This sequence encodes CSANGGHNEQFF.

A note on this clonotype: This is likely a read error, given that the CDR3 carries no conserved phenylalanine or tryptophan at its end. The chain employs TRBV7-2 and TRBJ2-1; D assignment may be TRBD1 or TRBD2 (6 bases each). The CDR3 is 13 residues long. Germline V CDR1 and CDR2: SGHTA, FQGNSA. Trimming removed 5 bases from V and 8 bases from J, with 13 bases in between. CDR3 DNA sequence: TGTGCCAGCAGCGGGGGCTGGAGGGATGAGCAGTTCTTA. Protein product: CASSGGWRDEQFL.

The rearrangement joins TRBV20-1 to TRBJ2-1, with TRBD1 matching 7 bases. The CDR3 has 15 amino acids. The ends lost 3 bases at V and 4 bases at J; junction bases unmatched: 9. CDR1 is DFQATT and CDR2 is SNEGSKA in the germline V gene (reference sequence). The CDR3: CSASLTGKGYNEQFF. The CDR3 region has the DNA TGCAGTGCTAGCCTGACAGGGAAGGGGTACAATGAGCAGTTCTTC.

The V gene is TRBV7-6, the J gene TRBJ2-7; 10 bases fit TRBD2. This CDR3 comprises 16 residues. CDR1 and CDR2 from the germline V gene are SGHVS and FNYEAQ. J lost 1 base, V lost 1 base, and 4 bases had no gene match. Here the CDR3 reads CASSLDASGGSYEQYF. CDR3 nucleotides: TGTGCCAGCAGCTTAGACGCTAGCGGGGGATCCTACGAGCAGTACTTC.

This clonotype was observed a few times. The chain carries TRBV20-1 and TRBJ2-6, with D unresolved. The CDR3 spans 15 residues. Germline V lookup: CDR1 DFQATT, CDR2 SNEGSKA (reference sequence). Trimming shortened V by 5 bases and J by 2 bases, and 13 bases separated the two germline ends. The CDR3 sequence: CSAARLGTGANVLTF. CDR3 in DNA: TGCAGTGCTGCCCGGTTGGGGACTGGGGCCAACGTCCTGACTTTC.

This clonotype was seen more than once but under ten times. The CDR3 sequence is CASRPRQFQETQYF. CDR3 DNA sequence: TGTGCCAGCAGACCAAGACAGTTCCAAGAGACCCAGTACTTC. The V and J genes are TRBV7-2 and TRBJ2-5; D may be TRBD1 (5 bases). The CDR3 extends over 14 amino acids. V was trimmed by 6 bases and J by 1 base, leaving 12 bases between them. The germline V gene encodes CDR1 SGHTA and CDR2 FQGNSA.

Many counts were recorded for this clonotype. J is TRBJ2-3 and V is TRBV7-3; the D is unclear. CDR1 and CDR2 from the germline V gene are SGHTA and FQGTGA. This CDR3 has 13 amino acids. The ends were cut back, 2 bases at V and 4 bases at J, with 7 bases in the middle. The CDR3 sequence: CASSLALSDTQYF. CDR3 sequence (DNA): TGTGCCAGCAGCTTAGCCCTTTCAGATACGCAGTATTTT.

This clonotype was seen only a few times. The chain couples TRBV7-9 to TRBJ2-7; D may be TRBD2 (7 bases). V lost 5 bases and J 3 bases, leaving 17 bases between the germline ends. There are 15 residues in the CDR3. CDR1 and CDR2 (germline): SEHNR, FQNEAQ (reference sequence). Here the CDR3 reads CASSRGAELLYEQYF. The CDR3 nucleotides are TGTGCCAGCAGCCGGGGGGCGGAGCTCCTCTACGAGCAGTACTTC.

This sequence joins TRBV20-1 and TRBJ2-7, with 9 bases fitting TRBD1. Per the germline V gene, CDR1 is DFQATT and CDR2 is SNEGSKA (reference sequence). The CDR3 contains 13 residues. The V gene end was trimmed by 1 base and the J gene end by 3 bases; junction bases not matched to a gene: 1. Here the CDR3 DNA reads TGCAGTGCTAGAGCGGGACAGGGCTACGAGCAGTACTTC. It is translated as CSARAGQGYEQYF.